This record concerns one TCR beta chain sequence. The data were obtained in a study of T cell responses to AZD1222 COVID-19 vaccine. V lost 4 bases and J lost 9; bases outside the gene matches: 8. The CDR3 is 15 residues long. From germline, CDR1 is SGHRS and CDR2 YFSETQ. The protocol was immunoSEQ multiplex PCR, while the TCRdb copy is restricted to in-frame clones and leaves out a portion. The sample shows over 65,000 clones, around 90% of them seen only once. V is TRBV5-1 and J is TRBJ2-1, with 12 bases lining up with TRBD2. The origin of this receptor is an adult in good health. The sample was peripheral blood, taken on day 0 of AZD1222 vaccination. CDR3 coding DNA: TGCGCCAGCAGCGGCTGGACTAGCGGGGTGGGTGAGCAGTTCTTC. Translating gives CASSGWTSGVGEQFF.